This paragraph reports one T cell receptor beta chain. The sample is drawn from a study of blood T cell repertoires in COVID-19. Study background: Donors in the United States, Italy and Spain gave samples during acute or convalescent COVID-19. Sample material is recorded as cDNA or gDNA derived from T cells, B-cell-depleted T cells, or PBMCs.

Followed longitudinally, the Seattle patients had been enrolled during active infection. The CDR3 is 18 residues long. CDR1 and CDR2 (germline): MDHEN, SYDVKM. With 3 bases clipped from V and 8 bases from J, the junction kept 16 bases outside the gene matches. As processed by the authors: Nucleated cell counts were estimated from reference gene primer amplification. Method: immunoSEQ multiplex PCR; TCRdb's copy keeps in-frame clones and lacks some. From that table come the V and J calls and clone size; the DNA was used to work out D and trimming. Among about 200,000 clones listed, 70% to 90% were seen once.

The chain combines TRBV28 with TRBJ1-4; TRBD1 agrees at 9 bases. The sample was peripheral blood. The source of this sequence is a man aged 55-75 years with COVID-19, enrolled during active disease. CDR3 in amino acids: CASSFVGQGRWSGEKLFF. In DNA, the CDR3 is TGTGCCAGCAGTTTTGTAGGACAGGGGAGGTGGAGTGGCGAAAAACTGTTTTTT. Looking up the rest from reference TRBV28 and TRBJ1-4 gives the full variable domain: DVKVTQSSRYLVKRTGEKVFLECVQDMDHENMFWYRQDPGLGLRLIYFSYDVKMKEKGDIPEGYSVSREKKERFSLILESASTNQTSMYLCASSFVGQGRWSGEKLFFGSGTQLSVL.